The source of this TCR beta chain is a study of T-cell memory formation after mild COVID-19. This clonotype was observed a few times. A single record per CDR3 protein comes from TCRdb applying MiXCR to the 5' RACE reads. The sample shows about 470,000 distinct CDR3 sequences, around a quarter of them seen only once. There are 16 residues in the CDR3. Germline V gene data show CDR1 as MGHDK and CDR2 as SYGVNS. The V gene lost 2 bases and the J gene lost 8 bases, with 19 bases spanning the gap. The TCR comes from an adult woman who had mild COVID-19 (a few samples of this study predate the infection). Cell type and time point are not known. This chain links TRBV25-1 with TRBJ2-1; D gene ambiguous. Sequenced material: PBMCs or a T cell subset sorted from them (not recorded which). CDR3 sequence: CASSERGRSGTDEQFF. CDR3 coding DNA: TGTGCCAGCAGTGAACGTGGGCGTTCGGGTACCGATGAGCAGTTCTTC. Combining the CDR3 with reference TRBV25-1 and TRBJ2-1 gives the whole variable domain EADIYQTPRYLVIGTGKKITLECSQTMGHDKMYWYQQDPGMELHLIHYSYGVNSTEKGDLSSESTVSRIRTEHFPLTLESARPSHTSQYLCASSERGRSGTDEQFFGPGTRLTVL.